These 15 T cell receptor beta chains were all obtained from the same sample, sequenced in a study of cytomegalovirus exposure and HLA in healthy donors. The PCR contained 60 Vbeta and 13 Jbeta primers. Sequenced by immunoSEQ multiplex PCR; TCRdb stores in-frame clones only, minus some. This sample has about 110,000 clones, with about 86% found just once. The sequenced sample was PBMCs. The receptors here all came from a woman in her 30s in good health and CMV-seronegative.

V gene TRBV4-3 combines with J gene TRBJ2-1, with TRBD2 as a possible D gene (7 bases). The CDR3 covers 16 residues. Germline assignment: CDR1 LGHNA and CDR2 YSLEER. Trimming pared 1 base from V and 4 bases from J, leaving 14 bases between. CDR3 protein: CASSQGRGEGYNEQFF. In nucleotides, the CDR3 is TGCGCCAGCAGCCAAGGGAGGGGGGAGGGATACAATGAGCAGTTCTTC.

The chain uses TRBV7-8 and TRBJ2-7, with 10 bases fitting TRBD2. CDR1 and CDR2 (germline): SGHVS, FQNEAQ. With V trimmed by 5 bases and J by 1 base, 11 bases remained unmatched. The CDR3 extends over 17 amino acids. In nucleotides, the CDR3 is TGTGCCAGCAGCCCCCTACCCAGCGGGAGGGCTTCCTACGAGCAGTACTTC. As protein: CASSPLPSGRASYEQYF.

V usage is TRBV7-9 and J usage is TRBJ2-3, with a possible D match to TRBD1 (6 bases). CDR1 and CDR2 from the germline V gene are SEHNR and FQNEAQ (reference sequence). V lost 5 bases, J lost 4 bases, and 19 bases lay in between. The CDR3 runs to 16 residues. CDR3 in amino acids: CASSQGPGVFSDTQYF. CDR3 coding DNA: TGTGCCAGCAGCCAGGGGCCAGGGGTTTTCTCAGATACGCAGTATTTT.

This chain joins TRBV5-1 and TRBJ1-3; tentatively, D is TRBD1 (6 bases). Germline V gives CDR1 SGHRS, CDR2 YFSETQ. CDR3 length: 13 residues. V shed 4 bases and J shed 4 bases, with 9 bases lying between them. This CDR3 is CASSTGQGNTIYF. In DNA form, the CDR3 reads TGCGCCAGCAGCACGGGACAAGGAAACACCATATATTTT.

The chain couples TRBV5-1 to TRBJ2-1, with 8 bases lining up with TRBD2. This CDR3 comprises 14 residues. Germline V gene lookup returns CDR1 SGHRS and CDR2 YFSETQ. Trimming at V came to 2 bases and at J to 7 bases, leaving 5 bases not matched to a gene. CDR3 region: CASSFAGGGNEQFF. CDR3 DNA sequence: TGCGCCAGCAGCTTTGCGGGAGGAGGTAATGAGCAGTTCTTC.

This chain uses TRBV5-6 with TRBJ2-1, with TRBD2 matching over 8 bases. CDR3 length equals 18 residues. V shed 4 bases, J shed 8 bases, and the junction held 20 bases outside the gene matches. Germline assignment: CDR1 SGHDT and CDR2 YYEEEE. CDR3 in DNA: TGTGCCAGCAGCCCGGGTAATAGCGGGATGGTTCTCGTCTATGAGCAGTTCTTC. This sequence encodes CASSPGNSGMVLVYEQFF.

This chain uses TRBV27 with TRBJ1-4; D is uncertain. V was shortened by 2 bases and J by 4 bases, with 5 bases between the two germline ends. The CDR3 contains 13 residues. Per the germline V gene, CDR1 is MNHEY and CDR2 is SMNVEV (reference sequence). CDR3 DNA: TGTGCCAGCAGTTTACAGTTTAATGAAAAACTGTTTTTT. As protein: CASSLQFNEKLFF.

The chain combines TRBV7-2 with TRBJ2-7; a possible D gene is TRBD2 (6 bases). This CDR3 has 13 amino acids. Per the germline V gene, CDR1 is SGHTA and CDR2 is FQGNSA. V was trimmed by 5 bases and J by 4 bases, leaving 12 bases between them. In DNA, the CDR3 is TGTGCCAGCAGCCCGGGGGACTTATACGAGCAGTACTTC. This codes for CASSPGDLYEQYF.

The V call is TRBV28, the J call TRBJ2-7, with no clear D. The ends were cut back, 2 bases at V and 1 base at J, with 6 bases in the middle. Looked up from germline, CDR1 is MDHEN and CDR2 is SYDVKM. The CDR3 runs to 13 residues. CDR3 nucleotide sequence: TGTGCCAGCAGTTTAACAGAATCCTACGAGCAGTACTTC. This gives the protein CASSLTESYEQYF.

The chain recombines TRBV4-2 with TRBJ2-3, with 9 bases fitting TRBD2. The CDR3 is 17 amino acids. Per germline, CDR1 LGHNA and CDR2 YNFKEQ. With 0 bases clipped from V and 6 bases from J, the junction kept 10 bases outside the gene matches. CDR3 coding DNA: TGTGCCAGCAGCCAAGATAGACTAGCGGAAGCAGGCGATACGCAGTATTTT. This sequence encodes CASSQDRLAEAGDTQYF.

This rearrangement joins TRBV29-1 to TRBJ1-2; 8 nucleotides match TRBD1. Germline CDR1 reads SQVTM; CDR2 reads ANQGSEA. CDR3 length: 15 amino acids. V was pared by 7 bases and J by 0 bases, with 10 bases of the junction left unmatched. The CDR3 coding sequence is TGCAGCGCACGCTGGACAGGGACTCCTAACTATGGCTACACCTTC. Translated, it gives CSARWTGTPNYGYTF.

This clone was counted only a few times. The chain joins TRBV29-1 to TRBJ2-5; 7 bases map to TRBD2. Trimming cost V 3 bases and J 3 bases; bases outside gene matches: 1. The CDR3 sequence is 12 residues long. Per germline, CDR1 SQVTM and CDR2 ANQGSEA. This chain's CDR3 is CSVDLAEETQYF. DNA for the CDR3: TGCAGCGTTGACCTAGCGGAAGAGACCCAGTACTTC.

The CDR3 DNA is TGTGCCAGCAGTTCTCCGGGACAGCCCTACGAGCAGTACTTC. Translation: CASSSPGQPYEQYF. The chain combines TRBV28 with TRBJ2-7; 7 bases map to TRBD1. With V trimmed by 4 bases and J by 2 bases, 5 bases remained unmatched. Per germline, CDR1 MDHEN and CDR2 SYDVKM. CDR3 length: 14 amino acids.

The rearrangement links TRBV4-3 to TRBJ2-2; 8 bases line up with TRBD2. Trimming at V came to 1 base and at J to 4 bases, leaving 2 bases not matched to a gene. Germline CDR1 reads LGHNA; CDR2 reads YSLEER. This CDR3 is built from 15 residues. The CDR3 region is CASSQAGGGTGELFF. Written as DNA, the CDR3 is TGCGCCAGCAGCCAAGCGGGAGGGGGCACCGGGGAGCTGTTTTTT.

The V call is TRBV18, the J call TRBJ2-7; D not certain. The CDR3 has 14 amino acids. CDR1 and CDR2 (germline): KGHSH, LQKENI. The V end was cut by 0 bases, the J end by 1 base, with 7 bases between. CDR3 in DNA: TGTGCCAGCTCACCACCGCCAGGATCCTACGAGCAGTACTTC. Residues: CASSPPPGSYEQYF.